A selection of T cell receptor beta chains follows, all from one sample in a study of shared clonotypes between healthy human individuals. The method was immunoSEQ multiplex PCR; TCRdb's version includes in-frame clones alone and lacks a portion of them. The sample consists of approximately 740,000 clones, 74% of them appearing once. The sequenced sample was memory CD4+ T cells sorted from blood. All receptors come from a woman aged 30 to 39 in good health. Each CDR3 is given with its conserved first and last residue. The D gene is left open where the match is weak.

v_call d_call cdr3_aa
TRBV27 . CASSIPGLRYNEQFF
TRBV27 . CASSLKSTGTHEQYF
TRBV2 . CASSEERTNYGYTF
TRBV2 . CASNGAYEQYF
TRBV19 TRBD2 CASSIGASGSPQETQYF
TRBV5-1 . CASSRDSSSYNEQFF
TRBV19 TRBD1 CASRTGQGLNQPQHF
TRBV7-3 . CASSATQNTEAFF
TRBV25-1 TRBD2 CASSEVAGAYEQYF
TRBV19 . CASSPPYLYGYTF
TRBV7-6 . CASSASGNEQFF
TRBV5-1 . CASSLGVVDEQFF
TRBV19 . CASNPGDRYNEQFF
TRBV5-1 TRBD1 CASSFKPQGTGGMNTEAFF
TRBV9 . CASSPHDSATNEKLFF
TRBV16 . CASSPRSRQLGYTF
TRBV5-1 . CASSLSPSGGGKGRQETQYF
TRBV5-1 . CASSSDRRVSEQYF
TRBV11-2 . CASSLGHPNTGELFF
TRBV10-3 TRBD1 CAIRPDRVLPYEQYF
TRBV5-4 . CASSLTFQETQYF
TRBV7-8 . CASSLSQVGRGTQYF
TRBV11-2 TRBD2 CASSFTAGVNQETQYF
TRBV5-4 . CASSLRGAKTEAFF
TRBV19 TRBD1 CASSNPGQGTDTQYF